These 11 T cell receptor beta chains were sequenced from one sample in a study of blood T cell repertoires in COVID-19. The data were produced by immunoSEQ multiplex PCR, yet TCRdb's version contains in-frame clones alone and is incomplete. The sample has approximately 490,000 clones, 88% seen once; the top ten hold approximately 8.3%. The sequenced material came from PBMCs or T cells enriched from blood (not recorded which). The origin of the receptors is a woman in her sixties who had recovered from COVID-19.

The gene calls are TRBV9 and TRBJ2-2; 10 nucleotides agree with TRBD2. Germline CDR1 reads SGDLS; CDR2 reads YYNGEE. The CDR3 is 16 amino acids. With 3 bases clipped from V and 1 base from J, the junction kept 3 bases outside the gene matches. The CDR3 here is CASSARLAGNTGELFF. The CDR3 DNA is TGTGCCAGCAGCGCCAGACTAGCGGGGAACACCGGGGAGCTGTTTTTT.

The J gene is TRBJ1-1, the V gene TRBV18, with D tentatively TRBD1 (5 bases). CDR3 length equals 13 residues. CDR1 and CDR2 from the germline V gene are KGHSH and LQKENI. V was cut by 4 bases and J by 4 bases, with 10 bases left in between. The CDR3 sequence is CASSLQQATEAFF. CDR3 bases: TGTGCCAGCTCACTCCAACAGGCCACTGAAGCTTTCTTT. Filled out from reference TRBV18 and TRBJ1-1, the complete variable domain reads NAGVMQNPRHLVRRRGQEARLRCSPMKGHSHVYWYRQLPEEGLKFMVYLQKENIIDESGMPKERFSAEFPKEGPSILRIQQVVRGDSAAYFCASSLQQATEAFFGQGTRLTVV.

The rearrangement uses TRBV5-1 and TRBJ2-1; D might be TRBD2 (5 bases). The germline CDR1 and CDR2 sequences are SGHRS and YFSETQ. Between the trimmed V and J ends, which lost 0 bases and 5 bases, there was a span of 15 bases. CDR3 length equals 16 residues. CDR3 loop: CASSLASGVSNNEQFF. The DNA for the CDR3 is TGCGCCAGCAGCTTGGCATCCGGGGTCTCTAACAATGAGCAGTTCTTC.

This rearrangement joins TRBV27 to TRBJ1-6, with 8 bases aligning to TRBD1. CDR3 size: 16 residues. The germline V gene encodes CDR1 MNHEY and CDR2 SMNVEV (reference sequence). The junction had 11 bases not matched to a gene; V was cut back by 3 bases and J by 10 bases. CDR3: CASSFASTGEWSPLHF. CDR3 coding DNA: TGTGCCAGCAGTTTTGCCTCGACAGGGGAATGGTCACCCCTCCACTTT.

The rearrangement uses TRBV27 and TRBJ2-3; TRBD1 agrees at 7 bases. Germline V lookup: CDR1 MNHEY, CDR2 SMNVEV (reference sequence). This CDR3 has 14 residues. The V gene end was trimmed by 8 bases and the J gene end by 5 bases; junction bases not matched to a gene: 10. CDR3 DNA sequence: TGTGCCAGCGGCACTGGACAGGCGTTAGATACGCAGTATTTT. Translated, it gives CASGTGQALDTQYF.

V usage is TRBV29-1 and J usage is TRBJ2-2; 8 nucleotides match TRBD1. V shed 7 bases and J 8 bases; nucleotides not matched to a gene: 9. This CDR3 comprises 13 residues. From germline, CDR1 is SQVTM and CDR2 ANQGSEA. The CDR3 DNA reads TGCAGCGGCCTGGACAGGGCTCGAGGGGAGCTGTTTTTT. Translating gives CSGLDRARGELFF.

The chain joins TRBV25-1 to TRBJ1-3; a weak D match, TRBD1 (6 bases). The V and J ends lost 3 bases and 4 bases respectively, with 16 bases between them. CDR3 size: 16 residues. Germline CDR1 MGHDK, CDR2 SYGVNS. CDR3 sequence (DNA): TGTGCCAGCAGTGAGATAAGGGGGTCGAAGGGAAACACCATATATTTT. This gives the protein CASSEIRGSKGNTIYF.

The chain has TRBV6-5 and TRBJ2-5; D might be TRBD1 (6 bases). CDR1 MNHEY and CDR2 SVGAGI come from the germline V gene. This CDR3 region has 13 residues. Trimming removed 6 bases at V and 4 bases at J, with 12 bases between. The CDR3: CASRRTGRETQYF. As DNA, the CDR3 is TGTGCCAGCAGGCGCACAGGGCGAGAGACCCAGTACTTC.

This clone occurred once. This rearrangement joins TRBV9 to TRBJ2-3; 9 nucleotides agree with TRBD2. The germline V gene encodes CDR1 SGDLS and CDR2 YYNGEE. V was clipped by 0 bases and J by 5 bases; unmatched bases: 4. This CDR3 region has 15 residues. In DNA form, the CDR3 reads TGTGCCAGCAGCGTAGGGCGGGGGGGCCAAGATACGCAGTATTTT. Its translation: CASSVGRGGQDTQYF. The full variable domain, completed using reference TRBV9 and TRBJ2-3, is DSGVTQTPKHLITATGQRVTLRCSPRSGDLSVYWYQQSLDQGLQFLIQYYNGEERAKGNILERFSAQQFPDLHSELNLSSLELGDSALYFCASSVGRGGQDTQYFGPGTRLTVL.

CDR3 DNA sequence: TGTGCCACCAGTGATGCCCAGGGGGCAGGACAGCCCCAGCATTTT. Its protein is CATSDAQGAGQPQHF. V and J are TRBV24-1 and TRBJ1-5; 8 bases agree with TRBD1. The CDR3 is made up of 15 amino acids. V gave up 3 bases and J gave up 7 bases; unmatched junction bases: 7. Germline V CDR1 and CDR2: KGHDR, SFDVKD.

The chain combines TRBV6-6 with TRBJ1-2; TRBD1 matches at 9 bases. Per germline, CDR1 MNHNY and CDR2 SVGAGI (reference sequence). J lost 6 bases, V lost 5 bases, and 10 bases had no gene match. CDR3 length: 15 residues. DNA for the CDR3: TGTGCCAGCAGTACGAGGGACAGGGCTTACAATGGCTACACCTTC. Protein: CASSTRDRAYNGYTF.